A single TCR beta chain is shown here with its context. The antigen remains unidentified. TCR sequencing used cDNA made by reverse transcription of extracted RNA. Here immunoSEQ multiplex PCR was the method, and the copy in TCRdb shows in-frame clones only, minus some. The table lists some 130,000 clones, roughly three fifths of them singletons, with roughly 6.5% in the top ten. The germline CDR1 and CDR2 sequences are SGHVS and FNYEAQ. The CDR3 consists of 13 residues. V was clipped by 3 bases and J by 1 base, with 6 bases between them. This sample is drawn from a study of CD8+ T cells in alopecia areata. The wider study: Tofacitinib continued for 6 to 18 months and was then withheld for 6 months.

Study observations and caveats: Among the cells sequenced in scalp samples are also the resident alphabeta T cells of normal skin. Unlike in mice, where it was clearer, TCR sharing across patients was less clear, possibly HLA-related.

Sample: CD4+ T cells sorted from blood, taken at week 0. This chain connects TRBV7-6 to TRBJ1-1, with D possibly matching TRBD1 (6 bases). The source is a human donor with alopecia areata. The CDR3 sequence: CASSLDRNTEAFF. The CDR3 region has the DNA TGTGCCAGCAGCTTGGACAGGAACACTGAAGCTTTCTTT.